This entry lists 31 T cell receptor beta chains sequenced from one sample in a study of blood T cell repertoires in COVID-19. Sequenced by immunoSEQ multiplex PCR; TCRdb stores in-frame clones only, minus some. The data contain around 140,000 clones, about 86% of them seen just once; the ten biggest clones take up roughly 8%. Specimen: peripheral blood. Every receptor here comes from a human donor in a cohort sampled during active COVID-19.

The chain links TRBV11-1 to TRBJ2-7; 9 nucleotides line up with TRBD1. The CDR3 totals 15 residues. Per the germline V gene, CDR1 is SGHAT and CDR2 is FQDESV (reference sequence). Unmatched junction bases numbered 8, after V lost 5 bases and J lost 3 bases. For the CDR3, the DNA is TGTGCCAGCAGCCCAAGGACAGGGGCGGGCTACGAGCAGTACTTC. Translated: CASSPRTGAGYEQYF.

This clone was counted only a few times. A much larger clone differs from this one at a single base, so this may be a read error. The chain joins TRBV7-9 to TRBJ2-6, with TRBD1 as a possible D gene (5 bases). V dropped 4 bases and J dropped 0 bases, with 7 bases sitting between them. CDR1 is SEHNR and CDR2 is FQNEAQ in the germline V gene (reference sequence). The length of the CDR3 is 15 residues. The CDR3 protein is CASSSTVSGANVLTF. In DNA form, the CDR3 reads TGTGCCAGCAGCTCGACAGTCTCTGGGGCCAACGTCCTGACTTTC.

The chain recombines TRBV7-3 with TRBJ2-3; 9 bases are shared with TRBD2. The junction had 4 bases not matched to a gene; V was cut back by 0 bases and J by 6 bases. The CDR3 covers 15 residues. Germline V CDR1 and CDR2: SGHTA, FQGTGA. Here the CDR3 reads CASSLTSGSLDTQYF. The CDR3 DNA sequence: TGTGCCAGCAGCTTAACTAGCGGGAGTCTTGATACGCAGTATTTT.

The gene calls are TRBV6-2 or TRBV6-3 and TRBJ1-1; 8 nucleotides line up with TRBD1. The J segment lost 3 bases and the V segment lost 5 bases, leaving 8 bases of the junction unmatched. Germline lookup yields CDR1 MNHEY and CDR2 SVGEGT. The CDR3 runs 15 residues. Here the CDR3 reads CASSTWDRWDTEAFF. CDR3 bases: TGTGCCAGCAGTACATGGGACAGGTGGGACACTGAAGCTTTCTTT.

This rearrangement joins TRBV6-5 to TRBJ2-5; 8 bases fit TRBD1. CDR3 size: 14 residues. Trimming cost V 4 bases and J 5 bases; bases outside gene matches: 6. Germline CDR1 is MNHEY and CDR2 is SVGAGI. The CDR3 DNA sequence: TGTGCCAGCAGTTCAGGGGGCGCAGGGGAGACCCAGTACTTC. Residues: CASSSGGAGETQYF.

This chain uses TRBV3-1 (or the pseudogene TRBV3-2) with TRBJ2-5; TRBD1 might be the D (5 bases). The length of the CDR3 is 13 residues. The V gene's germline CDR1 is LGHDT and CDR2 YNNKEL (reference sequence). The V end was cut by 5 bases, the J end by 10 bases, with 17 bases between. The DNA for the CDR3 is TGTGCCAGCAGCTACCAGGGTGGTAGGGACCAGTACTTC. Its protein product is CASSYQGGRDQYF.

The chain uses TRBV7-3 and TRBJ1-6; D is ambiguous. The CDR3 has 14 residues. In germline, CDR1 is SGHTA, CDR2 FQGTGA. Trimming cost V 5 bases and J 10 bases, with 15 bases left between them. The CDR3 DNA reads as TGTGCCAGCAGCCCGACAAGGAATGGGTCACCCCTCCACTTT. This translates into CASSPTRNGSPLHF.

This chain connects TRBV3-1 (or the pseudogene TRBV3-2) to TRBJ1-4; TRBD1 matches 8 bases. J was trimmed by 6 bases and V by 4 bases; bases with no gene match: 10. CDR3 length equals 16 residues. The germline gives CDR1 LGHDT, CDR2 YNNKEL (reference sequence). This chain's CDR3 is CASSPHPDRDDEKLFF. CDR3 in DNA: TGTGCCAGCAGCCCTCACCCGGACAGGGATGATGAAAAACTGTTTTTT.

This clone occurred once. The chain combines TRBV7-2 with TRBJ1-1, with a weak D call TRBD1 (5 bases). The CDR3 runs to 14 residues. The germline V gene has CDR1 SGHTA and CDR2 FQGNSA. The ends were cut back, 2 bases at V and 10 bases at J, with 17 bases in the middle. CDR3 loop: CASSLSPSGGRAFF. Written as DNA, the CDR3 is TGTGCCAGCAGCTTATCCCCATCGGGGGGAAGAGCTTTCTTT.

The chain joins TRBV6-6 to TRBJ2-2; 7 bases line up with TRBD1. Germline values: CDR1 MNHNY, CDR2 SVGAGI (reference sequence). The CDR3 is made up of 14 amino acids. V dropped 5 bases and J dropped 5; count of bases not matched to a gene: 5. The CDR3 sequence: CASSPQGETGELFF. In nucleotides, the CDR3 is TGTGCCAGCAGTCCTCAGGGGGAGACCGGGGAGCTGTTTTTT.

J is TRBJ2-7 and V is TRBV5-1; 10 bases line up with TRBD2. Germline V gives CDR1 SGHRS, CDR2 YFSETQ. The trim removed 8 bases at V and 3 bases at J, leaving 5 bases unmatched. The CDR3 totals 13 residues. CDR3 bases: TGCGCCAGTCAGGGGACTAGCGTCTACGAGCAGTACTTC. Residues: CASQGTSVYEQYF.

This clone was seen only a few times. This chain connects TRBV7-9 to TRBJ2-7; 8 bases align to TRBD2. The germline V gene encodes CDR1 SEHNR and CDR2 FQNEAQ (reference sequence). The CDR3 spans 15 residues. V gave up 1 base and J gave up 6 bases; unmatched junction bases: 8. The chain's CDR3 is CASSLDAGGSTEQYF. CDR3 DNA sequence: TGTGCCAGCAGCTTAGACGCGGGAGGAAGTACCGAGCAGTACTTC. The complete variable domain, with remaining parts taken from reference TRBV7-9 and TRBJ2-7, reads DTGVSQNPRHKITKRGQNVTFRCDPISEHNRLYWYRQTLGQGPEFLTYFQNEAQLEKSRLLSDRFSAERPKGSFSTLEIQRTEQGDSAMYLCASSLDAGGSTEQYFGPGTRLTVT.

V and J are TRBV7-6 and TRBJ2-3; D possibly corresponds to TRBD2 (6 bases). This CDR3 is 15 amino acids long. V was cut by 5 bases and J by 8 bases, with 20 bases left in between. CDR1 and CDR2 from the germline V gene are SGHVS and FNYEAQ. CDR3 in DNA: TGTGCCAGCAGCCCCCGTCTGGATTACGGGAGTACGCAGTATTTT. It translates to CASSPRLDYGSTQYF.

This clone was recorded a few times. The V gene is TRBV7-3, the J gene TRBJ2-1; 9 bases line up with TRBD2. The trim removed 4 bases at V and 9 bases at J, leaving 13 bases unmatched. The CDR3 loop spans 16 amino acids. From germline, CDR1 is SGHTA and CDR2 FQGTGA. The CDR3, as DNA: TGTGCCAGCAGCTCTGCGGGACTAGCTCACGAAGGTGAGCAGTTCTTC. This gives the protein CASSSAGLAHEGEQFF.

V usage is TRBV6-2 or TRBV6-3 and J usage is TRBJ2-7; D gene ambiguous. The V gene lost 2 bases and the J gene lost 2 bases, with 7 bases spanning the gap. Looked up from germline, CDR1 is MNHEY and CDR2 is SVGEGT. The CDR3 loop spans 13 amino acids. CDR3 nucleotides: TGTGCCAGCAGTTACGTGACTCCCTACGAGCAGTACTTC. It is translated as CASSYVTPYEQYF.

This chain connects TRBV18 to TRBJ1-4; D remains ambiguous. This CDR3 comprises 15 residues. Germline CDR1 reads KGHSH; CDR2 reads LQKENI. V lost 3 bases and J 7 bases, leaving 15 bases between the germline ends. Written as DNA, the CDR3 is TGTGCCAGCTCACCCGGGATCCGGATCGGTGAAAAACTGTTTTTT. Translating gives CASSPGIRIGEKLFF.

V gene TRBV9 combines with J gene TRBJ2-7; 7 bases line up with TRBD2. This CDR3 is 15 amino acids long. V dropped 0 bases and J dropped 2; count of bases not matched to a gene: 5. The germline V gene encodes CDR1 SGDLS and CDR2 YYNGEE. As DNA, the CDR3 is TGTGCCAGCAGCGTAGGGGGCGGGAGCGCCTACGAGCAGTACTTC. The encoded protein is CASSVGGGSAYEQYF.

The chain is built from TRBV9 and TRBJ2-1, with 8 positions matching TRBD2. Germline CDR1 is SGDLS and CDR2 is YYNGEE. This CDR3 has 14 amino acids. Trimming cost V 0 bases and J 7 bases; bases outside gene matches: 3. The CDR3 DNA is TGTGCCAGCAGCGTAGTGGTAGCGGGGAATGAGCAGTTCTTC. Translation: CASSVVVAGNEQFF.

The rearrangement uses TRBV7-8 and TRBJ2-3; no clear D. V lost 4 bases and J lost 1, with 15 bases in between. This CDR3 is built from 16 residues. Germline CDR1 reads SGHVS; CDR2 reads FQNEAQ. The CDR3 loop reads CASSSYSIVGTDTQYF. CDR3 DNA sequence: TGTGCCAGCAGCTCTTATTCCATAGTCGGCACAGATACGCAGTATTTT. The variable domain in full, completed from reference TRBV7-8 and TRBJ2-3, reads GAGVSQSPRYKVAKRGQDVALRCDPISGHVSLFWYQQALGQGPEFLTYFQNEAQLDKSGLPSDRFFAERPEGSVSTLKIQRTQQEDSAVYLCASSSYSIVGTDTQYFGPGTRLTVL.

This chain joins TRBV28 and TRBJ1-2, with D perhaps matching TRBD1 (5 bases). The germline CDR1 and CDR2 sequences are MDHEN and SYDVKM. This CDR3 is 14 amino acids long. Trimming removed 6 bases from V and 3 bases from J, with 14 bases in between. The CDR3 DNA reads TGTGCCAGCAGCCCCGGGGGAGGCCACTATGGCTACACCTTC. Translation: CASSPGGGHYGYTF.

This clone was seen once. The chain combines TRBV11-1 with TRBJ1-1; weak D call: TRBD1 (5 bases). V was trimmed by 1 base and J by 0 bases, leaving 12 bases between them. Germline-derived CDR1 and CDR2 are SGHAT and FQDESV (reference sequence). This CDR3 comprises 16 residues. The CDR3 reads CASSLGSRTLNTEAFF. The CDR3 DNA sequence: TGTGCCAGCAGCTTAGGAAGTCGGACATTGAACACTGAAGCTTTCTTT. The whole variable domain, remainder taken from reference TRBV11-1 and TRBJ1-1, is EAEVAQSPRYKITEKSQAVAFWCDPISGHATLYWYRQILGQGPELLVQFQDESVVDDSQLPKDRFSAERLKGVDSTLKIQPAELGDSAMYLCASSLGSRTLNTEAFFGQGTRLTVV.

CDR3 coding DNA: TGTGCCAGCAGTCCTACGTGGGACAGCACTTACAATGAGCAGTTCTTC. It encodes CASSPTWDSTYNEQFF. The rearrangement uses TRBV27 and TRBJ2-1; 7 bases match TRBD1. The germline V gene has CDR1 MNHEY and CDR2 SMNVEV (reference sequence). This CDR3 is built from 16 residues. V dropped 5 bases and J dropped 4; count of bases not matched to a gene: 11.

V gene TRBV7-2 combines with J gene TRBJ2-7; maybe TRBD1 (6 bases). V was trimmed by 5 bases and J by 2 bases, leaving 13 bases between them. Germline CDR1 is SGHTA and CDR2 is FQGNSA. The CDR3 runs to 14 residues. In nucleotides, the CDR3 is TGTGCCAGCAGCCCCCGGACAGCGGCCTACGAGCAGTACTTC. Encoded protein: CASSPRTAAYEQYF.

The chain couples TRBV19 to TRBJ2-7; 7 nucleotides align to TRBD2. The CDR3 sequence is 15 residues long. V gave up 4 bases and J gave up 6 bases; unmatched junction bases: 12. The V gene's germline CDR1 is LNHDA and CDR2 SQIVND (reference sequence). DNA for the CDR3: TGTGCCAGTAGTACCTTAGCGGGTTCCTTCTCCGAGCAGTACTTC. Amino acids: CASSTLAGSFSEQYF.

The chain couples TRBV19 to TRBJ1-5; perhaps TRBD1 as D (6 bases). V was clipped by 7 bases and J by 4 bases, with 17 bases between them. Germline V gives CDR1 LNHDA, CDR2 SQIVND (reference sequence). The CDR3 contains 15 residues. CDR3 residues: CASTETGQKNQPQHF. Written as DNA, the CDR3 is TGTGCCAGTACCGAAACCGGACAGAAGAATCAGCCCCAGCATTTT.

This chain uses TRBV24-1 with TRBJ1-1, with 8 bases matching TRBD1. With V trimmed by 3 bases and J by 3 bases, 5 bases remained unmatched. CDR1 is KGHDR and CDR2 is SFDVKD in the germline V gene. The CDR3 sequence is 15 residues long. The CDR3 sequence: CATSDAGQGDTEAFF. The CDR3 nucleotides read TGTGCCACCAGTGATGCCGGACAGGGCGACACTGAAGCTTTCTTT.

This chain connects TRBV3-1 (or the pseudogene TRBV3-2) to TRBJ2-5; tentatively, D is TRBD1 (6 bases). The V gene's germline CDR1 is LGHDT and CDR2 YNNKEL (reference sequence). V lost 4 bases and J 3 bases, leaving 15 bases between the germline ends. The CDR3 is 15 residues long. The CDR3 coding sequence is TGTGCCAGCAGCCTCCCGGGGACAAGGGAAGAGACCCAGTACTTC. This sequence encodes CASSLPGTREETQYF.

This chain connects TRBV28 to TRBJ1-5, with D tentatively TRBD1 (6 bases). Trimming shortened V by 7 bases and J by 2 bases, and 18 bases separated the two germline ends. The CDR3 sequence is 16 residues long. Germline V lookup: CDR1 MDHEN, CDR2 SYDVKM. CDR3 coding DNA: TGTGCCAGCATTAAAGGGGGGGAGATCGGCAATCAGCCCCAGCATTTT. As protein: CASIKGGEIGNQPQHF.

The V gene is TRBV20-1, the J gene TRBJ2-7; D might be TRBD1 (7 bases). This CDR3 spans 11 amino acids. V was trimmed by 5 bases and J by 5 bases, leaving 10 bases between them. Germline V gives CDR1 DFQATT, CDR2 SNEGSKA (reference sequence). In nucleotides, the CDR3 is TGCAGTGCTCCCAGGGGGGACGAGCAGTACTTC. This encodes CSAPRGDEQYF.

This clone showed up just a few times. The chain joins TRBV3-1 (or the pseudogene TRBV3-2) to TRBJ2-7, with 10 bases aligning to TRBD2. Losses at the gene ends were 1 base for V and 0 bases for J; bases not matched to a gene: 9. The CDR3 totals 18 residues. Germline CDR1 reads LGHDT; CDR2 reads YNNKEL (reference sequence). As DNA, the CDR3 is TGTGCCAGCAGCCAAGCTCTCCGTCCTAGCGGGAGCTCCTACGAGCAGTACTTC. Residues: CASSQALRPSGSSYEQYF.

This sequence joins TRBV5-1 and TRBJ2-7; 7 nucleotides line up with TRBD1. Germline V CDR1 and CDR2: SGHRS, YFSETQ. CDR3 size: 13 residues. Trimming cost V 7 bases and J 4 bases; bases outside gene matches: 8. CDR3 sequence (DNA): TGCGCCAGCTCGACAGGGCCGGATTACGAGCAGTACTTC. Its translation: CASSTGPDYEQYF.